The sequence of this TCR beta chain was determined in a study of cytomegalovirus exposure and HLA in healthy donors. Study as a whole: An earlier analysis identified fewer than 130 million unique TCR beta sequences in about 200 million T cells. Study-wide findings and caveats: Specificity for CMV antigens was confirmed in vitro for three of the CMV-associated chains. Most of the CMV-associated TCR beta chains (in a later analysis) appeared to be HLA-restricted. Among TCR beta chains of equal frequency, HLA-associated ones were more clonally expanded in a later analysis.

Deletions cut 3 bases from V and 3 bases from J, with 11 bases between. Looked up from germline, CDR1 is SSHAT and CDR2 is FNYEAQ (reference sequence). CDR3 size: 15 residues. Details on this clone: Its antigen remains unidentified.

60 Vbeta and 13 Jbeta primers were used in PCR. Sequencing was performed with immunoSEQ multiplex PCR; in TCRdb, only in-frame clones are kept and a portion is missing. The table has about 140,000 clones, 61% seen once. Sequenced input: PBMCs. The clonotype comes from a male donor in good health and CMV-seronegative. The chain is built from TRBV7-7 and TRBJ2-2; D unresolved. The CDR3 loop is CASSLLADYTGELFF. DNA for the CDR3: TGTGCCAGCAGCTTGTTGGCAGATTACACCGGGGAGCTGTTTTTT.